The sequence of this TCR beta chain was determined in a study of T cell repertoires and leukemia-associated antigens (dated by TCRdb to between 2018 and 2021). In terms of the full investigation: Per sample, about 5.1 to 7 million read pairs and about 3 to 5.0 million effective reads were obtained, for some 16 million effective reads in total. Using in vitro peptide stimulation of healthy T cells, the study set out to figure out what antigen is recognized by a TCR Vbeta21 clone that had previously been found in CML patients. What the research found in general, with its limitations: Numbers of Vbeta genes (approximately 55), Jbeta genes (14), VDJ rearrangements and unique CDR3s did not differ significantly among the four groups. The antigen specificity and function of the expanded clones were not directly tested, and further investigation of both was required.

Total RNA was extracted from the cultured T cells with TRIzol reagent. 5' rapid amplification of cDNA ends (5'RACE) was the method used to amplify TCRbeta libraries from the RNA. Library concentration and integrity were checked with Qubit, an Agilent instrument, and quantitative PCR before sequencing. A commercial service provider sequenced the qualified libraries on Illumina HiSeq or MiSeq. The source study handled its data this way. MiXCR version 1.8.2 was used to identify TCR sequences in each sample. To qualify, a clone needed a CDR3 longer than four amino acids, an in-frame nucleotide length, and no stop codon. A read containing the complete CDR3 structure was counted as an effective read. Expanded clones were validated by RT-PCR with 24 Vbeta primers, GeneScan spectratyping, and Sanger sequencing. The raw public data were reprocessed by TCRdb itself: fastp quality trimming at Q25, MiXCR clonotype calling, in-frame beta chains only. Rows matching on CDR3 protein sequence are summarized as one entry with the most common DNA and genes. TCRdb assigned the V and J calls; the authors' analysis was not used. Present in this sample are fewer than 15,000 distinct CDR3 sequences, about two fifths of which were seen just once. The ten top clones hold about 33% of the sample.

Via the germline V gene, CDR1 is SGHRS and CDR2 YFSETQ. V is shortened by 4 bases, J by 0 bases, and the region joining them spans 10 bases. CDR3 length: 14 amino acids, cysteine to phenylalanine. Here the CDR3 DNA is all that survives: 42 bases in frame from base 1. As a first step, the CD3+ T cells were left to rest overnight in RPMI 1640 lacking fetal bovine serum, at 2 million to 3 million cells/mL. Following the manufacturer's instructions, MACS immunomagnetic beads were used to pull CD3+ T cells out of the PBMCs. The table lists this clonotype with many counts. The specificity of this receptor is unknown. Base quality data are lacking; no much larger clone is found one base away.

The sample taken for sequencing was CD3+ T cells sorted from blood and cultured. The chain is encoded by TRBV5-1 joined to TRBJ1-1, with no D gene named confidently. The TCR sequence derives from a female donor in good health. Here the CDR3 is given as CASSPETLNTEAFF. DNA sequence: TGCGCCAGCAGCCCGGAGACCCTGAACACTGAAGCTTTCTTT.